The present T cell receptor (beta chain) was sequenced within a study of regulatory T cells in long-lasting Graves disease. Many counts were recorded for this clonotype. Its antigen is unknown. CDR3-region Arm-PCR and iRepertoire HTBI primers produced the TCR beta libraries. One entry per CDR3 protein results from TCRdb running MiXCR on the multiplex PCR reads. The sample has roughly 400,000 distinct CDR3 sequences; approximately 22% are singletons. As for time point: persistent/refractory GD, antithyroid drugs over 5 years with positive TRAb. The TCR library was made from RNA extracted from PBMCs. Trimming removed 7 bases at V and 3 bases at J, with 9 bases between. Germline-derived CDR1 and CDR2 are GTSNPN and SVGIG (reference sequence). This CDR3 comprises 11 residues. Study-wide findings and caveats: In persistent patients, shared public clonotypes (roughly 3,000) outnumbered those in new patients (about 1,000). TCR diversity was lower in persistent Graves' patients (versus newly diagnosed ones).

This receptor was identified in a female donor with Graves disease. The rearrangement joins TRBV30 to TRBJ2-5, with D perhaps TRBD1 (5 bases). Sequenced material: peripheral blood mononuclear cells (PBMCs), taken when the disease was refractory, from a patient treated with antithyroid drugs. DNA of the CDR3: TGTGCCTCGCAGGGAAAAGAGACCCAGTACTTC. It encodes CASQGKETQYF.